A few counts support the clone carrying this T cell receptor beta chain. TCRdb reprocessed the RT-PCR reads with MiXCR, giving one entry per CDR3 protein. Among almost 700,000 distinct CDR3 sequences listed, 14% were seen once. The trim removed 2 bases at V and 0 bases at J, leaving 2 bases unmatched. Germline CDR1 reads SGDLS; CDR2 reads YYNGEE. The CDR3 has 16 residues. Sequencing input: memory CD4+ T cells from blood. The TCR comes from a female donor in good health, serving as a healthy control. This chain links TRBV9 with TRBJ2-3; TRBD2 aligns across 11 bases. DNA for the CDR3: TGTGCCAGCAGCGTCCTAGCGGGAGGAAGCACAGATACGCAGTATTTT. Protein: CASSVLAGGSTDTQYF.